The T cell receptor beta chain described here comes from a study of T cell changes during pregnancy in multiple sclerosis. The CDR3 covers 16 residues. V was pared by 6 bases and J by 0 bases, with 15 bases between. Germline V CDR1 and CDR2: WSHSY, SAAADI. Produced via immunoSEQ multiplex PCR; TCRdb's table is partial and in-frame only. The sample yields tens of thousands of clones, about 93% seen once. This clonotype was sampled from a female donor in good health, enrolled as a control in a pregnancy study. The sequences come from CD4+ T cells from peripheral blood mononuclear cells, collected after pregnancy. The chain combines TRBV10-2 with TRBJ1-5, with unresolved D. For the CDR3, the DNA is TGCGCCAGCAGCGAGACCGGGTCGAATAGCAATCAGCCCCAGCATTTT. Residues: CASSETGSNSNQPQHF.